The next 4 T cell receptor beta chains were all read from a single sample in a study of response to subunit inactivated influenza vaccine listed by TCRdb under 2018. The library was obtained by RT-PCR. The instrument given in TCRdb is Illumina HiSeq 2500. Through fastp at Q25 and MiXCR, TCRdb rebuilt clones from the public reads, retaining in-frame beta chains. Duplicate CDR3 protein sequences are folded into a single record with the most common DNA and genes. Recorded for this sample are over 150,000 distinct CDR3 sequences; approximately 11% of them occurred a single time. The top ten clonotypes cover approximately 39% of the sample. Here the sequenced sample was CD8+ T cells sorted from PBMCs, taken less than 30 months after vaccination. The receptor set was obtained from a man between 50 and 70 years old who received an inactivated influenza vaccine. Donor details come from another sample of the same person, matched by shared clones.

A few counts support this clonotype. The chain carries TRBV5-1 and TRBJ2-3; 8 bases map to TRBD1. Germline CDR1 and CDR2: SGHRS and YFSETQ. The CDR3 has 14 residues. J was trimmed by 5 bases and V by 4 bases; bases with no gene match: 6. The CDR3 protein is CASSAGGPIDTQYF. In DNA, the CDR3 is TGCGCCAGCAGCGCAGGGGGCCCCATAGATACGCAGTATTTT.

There are a few counts of this clonotype. The chain joins TRBV4-3 to TRBJ2-7, with D possibly matching TRBD1 (5 bases). Germline V gene lookup returns CDR1 LGHNA and CDR2 YSLEER. Trimming stripped 0 bases from V and 0 bases from J, with 9 bases between. The CDR3 is made up of 15 amino acids. The CDR3 DNA is TGCGCCAGCAGCCAAGATCGAGACAGCTCCTACGAGCAGTACTTC. It yields the protein CASSQDRDSSYEQYF.

This chain links TRBV2 with TRBJ2-5; D possibly corresponds to TRBD1 (6 bases). V dropped 10 bases and J dropped 1 base, with 25 bases sitting between them. Germline lookup yields CDR1 SNHLY and CDR2 FYNNEI. The CDR3 runs to 17 residues. CDR3 bases: TGTGCCATCCGCCGTCCGGGACAAGGGGTCCCCCAAGAGACCCAGTACTTC. Amino acid sequence: CAIRRPGQGVPQETQYF. The full variable domain, in which reference TRBV2 and TRBJ2-5 provide the parts outside the CDR3, is EPEVTQTPSHQVTQMGQEVILRCVPISNHLYFYWYRQILGQKVEFLVSFYNNEISEKSEIFDDQFSVERPDGSNFTLKIRSTKLEDSAMYFCAIRRPGQGVPQETQYFGPGTRLLVL.

The chain uses TRBV29-1 and TRBJ2-7; D is undetermined. The CDR3 has 11 residues. CDR1 SQVTM and CDR2 ANQGSEA come from the germline V gene. Between the trimmed V and J ends, which lost 5 bases and 3 bases, there was a span of 8 bases. The CDR3 region is CSVRLNYEQYF. In DNA, the CDR3 is TGCAGCGTTCGATTAAACTACGAGCAGTACTTC.